This entry lists 6 T cell receptor beta chains sequenced from one sample in a study of beta chain features in type 1 diabetes. Every isolated RNA sample was fully reverse transcribed, so sequencing captured expressed TCRB transcripts. TCRdb's table, derived via immunoSEQ multiplex PCR, lists solely in-frame clones and lacks some. The sample lists about 740,000 clones, around 15% occurring once. The antigens for these receptors are not known. Study observations and caveats: When Type 1 diabetes patients were examined, their TCRB CDR3s proved moderately but significantly shorter in all four CD4+ subsets.

Sequences were obtained from naive CD4+ T cells from blood. These receptors came from a young man with type 1 diabetes.

CDR3 sequence reads: CASSFSHRETQYF. The CDR3 nucleotides read TGTGCCAGCAGCTTTTCTCACCGGGAGACCCAGTACTTC. V gene TRBV7-9 combines with J gene TRBJ2-5; D is unresolved. CDR1 and CDR2 (germline): SEHNR, FQNEAQ (reference sequence). The CDR3 has 13 residues. The V and J ends lost 3 bases and 5 bases respectively, with 10 bases between them.

The V and J genes are TRBV4-1 and TRBJ2-2, with TRBD2 matching 11 bases. The germline V gene has CDR1 MGHRA and CDR2 YSYEKL. Unmatched junction bases numbered 3, after V lost 6 bases and J lost 6 bases. CDR3 length equals 14 residues. The CDR3 sequence is CASRIAGGPGELFF. In DNA, the CDR3 is TGCGCCAGCAGGATAGCGGGGGGGCCCGGGGAGCTGTTTTTT.

The chain is built from TRBV11-2 and TRBJ2-1, with D perhaps given as TRBD1 or TRBD2 (5 bases each). The germline CDR1 and CDR2 sequences are SGHAT and FQNNGV. The CDR3 is 15 amino acids. The germline V and J ends were trimmed by 4 bases and 1 base, with 11 bases remaining between them. CDR3 region: CASSSGTGSYNEQFF. The CDR3 DNA follows: TGTGCCAGCAGCTCCGGGACCGGATCCTACAATGAGCAGTTCTTC.

This clone was counted a few times. This sequence joins TRBV5-6 and TRBJ2-1; 7 nucleotides match TRBD1. Germline lookup yields CDR1 SGHDT and CDR2 YYEEEE. The CDR3 is made up of 15 amino acids. V shed 3 bases and J 6 bases; nucleotides not matched to a gene: 9. This chain's CDR3 is CASSSRQGFLNEQFF. DNA for the CDR3: TGTGCCAGCAGCTCCAGACAGGGATTCCTCAATGAGCAGTTCTTC.

The chain employs TRBV28 and TRBJ2-2; 11 positions match TRBD2. The CDR3 is 15 residues long. CDR1 is MDHEN, CDR2 SYDVKM, per germline. V lost 2 bases, J lost 6 bases, and 2 bases stayed unmatched. CDR3 region: CASSLGGLAAGELFF. CDR3 bases: TGTGCCAGCAGTTTAGGGGGACTAGCGGCCGGGGAGCTGTTTTTT. The full variable domain, in which reference TRBV28 and TRBJ2-2 provide the parts outside the CDR3, is DVKVTQSSRYLVKRTGEKVFLECVQDMDHENMFWYRQDPGLGLRLIYFSYDVKMKEKGDIPEGYSVSREKKERFSLILESASTNQTSMYLCASSLGGLAAGELFFGEGSRLTVL.

This chain joins TRBV4-1 and TRBJ1-2; D possibly corresponds to TRBD1 (6 bases). This CDR3 spans 14 amino acids. V gave up 1 base and J gave up 4 bases, with 10 bases separating them. Germline V gene lookup returns CDR1 MGHRA and CDR2 YSYEKL. CDR3 region: CASSQVTGTYGYTF. As DNA, the CDR3 is TGCGCCAGCAGCCAAGTCACAGGGACCTATGGCTACACCTTC.